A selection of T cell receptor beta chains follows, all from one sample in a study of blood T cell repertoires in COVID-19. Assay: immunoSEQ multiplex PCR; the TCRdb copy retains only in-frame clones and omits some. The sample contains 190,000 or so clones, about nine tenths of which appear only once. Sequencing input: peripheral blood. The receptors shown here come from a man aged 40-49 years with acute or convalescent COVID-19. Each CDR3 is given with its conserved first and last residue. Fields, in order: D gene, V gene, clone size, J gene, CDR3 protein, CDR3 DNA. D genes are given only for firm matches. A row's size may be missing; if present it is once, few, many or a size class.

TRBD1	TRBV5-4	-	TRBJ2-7	CASSLPQGNEQYF	TGTGCCAGCAGCTTGCCACAGGGGAACGAGCAGTACTTC
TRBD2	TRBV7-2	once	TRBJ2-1	CASSDRGLAVYNEQFF	TGTGCCAGCAGCGATAGGGGACTAGCGGTGTACAATGAGCAGTTCTTC
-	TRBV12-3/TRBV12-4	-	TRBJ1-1	CASSVILNTEAFF	TGTGCCAGCAGTGTTATCTTGAACACTGAAGCTTTCTTT
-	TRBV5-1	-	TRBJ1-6	CASSPENSPLHF	TGCGCCAGCAGCCCGGAGAATTCACCCCTCCACTTT
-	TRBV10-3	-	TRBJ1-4	CAISDYREGRILSF	TGTGCCATCAGTGACTATCGTGAAGGGAGGATCCTTAGTTTT
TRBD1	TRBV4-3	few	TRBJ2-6	CASSQATGPGANVLTF	TGCGCCAGCAGCCAAGCGACAGGGCCTGGGGCCAACGTCCTGACTTTC
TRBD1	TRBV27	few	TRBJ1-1	CASSVTTGGAGTEAFF	TGTGCCAGCAGTGTAACTACAGGGGGCGCCGGCACTGAAGCTTTCTTT
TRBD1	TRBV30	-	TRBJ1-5	CAWSVQGLQPQHF	TGTGCCTGGAGTGTACAGGGGCTTCAGCCCCAGCATTTT
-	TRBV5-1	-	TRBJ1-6	CASSLRWGGNSPLHF	TGCGCCAGCAGCTTGCGTTGGGGGGGTAATTCACCCCTCCACTTT
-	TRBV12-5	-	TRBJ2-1	CASGLPGGGNNEQFF	TGTGCTAGTGGTTTGCCGGGGGGCGGGAACAATGAGCAGTTCTTC
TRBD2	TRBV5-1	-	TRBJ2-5	CASSLGLAGGQETQYF	TGCGCCAGCAGCTTGGGTCTAGCGGGGGGGCAAGAGACCCAGTACTTC
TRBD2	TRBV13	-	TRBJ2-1	CASSLRESGGLEQFF	TGTGCCAGCAGCTTGAGGGAAAGCGGGGGGTTGGAGCAGTTCTTC
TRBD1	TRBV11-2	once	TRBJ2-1	CASSPVTGTGNHEQFF	TGTGCCAGCAGCCCTGTAACCGGGACAGGGAACCATGAGCAGTTCTTC
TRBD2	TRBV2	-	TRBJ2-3	CASSGWDSLGLAADTQYF	TGTGCCAGCAGTGGATGGGACAGTTTGGGACTAGCGGCAGATACGCAGTATTTT
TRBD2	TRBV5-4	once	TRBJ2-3	CASSKGLAGNTDTQYF	TGTGCCAGCTCAAAGGGACTAGCGGGGAACACAGATACGCAGTATTTT
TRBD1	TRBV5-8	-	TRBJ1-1	CASSLASTGGTEAFF	TGTGCCAGCAGCTTGGCGAGCACAGGGGGCACTGAAGCTTTCTTT
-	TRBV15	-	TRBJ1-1	CATSSHRNTEAFF	TGTGCCACCAGCAGTCACAGGAACACTGAAGCTTTCTTT
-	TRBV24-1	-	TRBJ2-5	CATSDTGLQETQYF	TGTGCCACCAGTGATACCGGACTGCAAGAGACCCAGTACTTC
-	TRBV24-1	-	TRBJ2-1	CATSDEGRRGTYNEQFF	TGTGCCACCAGTGACGAAGGACGGAGGGGCACCTACAATGAGCAGTTCTTC
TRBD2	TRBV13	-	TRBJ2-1	CASSLGLASHEQFF	TGTGCCAGCAGCCTGGGACTAGCCTCTCATGAGCAGTTCTTC
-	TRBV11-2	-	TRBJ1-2	CASSPGLGYGYTF	TGTGCCAGCAGCCCAGGGTTGGGCTATGGCTACACCTTC
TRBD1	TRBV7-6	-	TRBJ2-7	CASSLAGTGDYEQYF	TGTGCCAGCAGCTTAGCCGGGACAGGGGATTACGAGCAGTACTTC
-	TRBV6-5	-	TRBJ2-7	CASSTYEQYF	TGTGCCAGCAGCACCTACGAGCAGTACTTC
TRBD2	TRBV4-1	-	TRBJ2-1	CASSQDPAGGWNEQFF	TGCGCCAGCAGCCAAGATCCAGCGGGGGGATGGAATGAGCAGTTCTTC
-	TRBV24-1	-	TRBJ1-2	CATSDPTRRGYTF	TGTGCCACCAGTGATCCGACTCGGCGGGGCTACACCTTC
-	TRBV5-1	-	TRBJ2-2	CASSYLWEPTNTGELFF	TGCGCCAGCAGCTACCTATGGGAGCCGACGAACACCGGGGAGCTGTTTTTT
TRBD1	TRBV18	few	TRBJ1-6	CASSTNRGKDSPLHF	TGTGCCAGCTCAACGAACAGGGGGAAGGATTCACCCCTCCACTTT
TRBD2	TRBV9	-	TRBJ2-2	CASSVGGGASGELFF	TGTGCCAGCAGCGTTGGCGGGGGGGCCTCCGGGGAGCTGTTTTTT
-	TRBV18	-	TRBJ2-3	CASSPPSGFTTDTQYF	TGTGCCAGCTCACCACCGTCGGGGTTCACCACAGATACGCAGTATTTT
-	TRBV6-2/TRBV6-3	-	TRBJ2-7	CASSHRDTEQYF	TGTGCCAGCAGTCACCGGGACACCGAGCAGTACTTC
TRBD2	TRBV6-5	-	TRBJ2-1	CASSGGLAGSNEQFF	TGTGCCAGCAGCGGGGGACTAGCGGGATCCAATGAGCAGTTCTTC
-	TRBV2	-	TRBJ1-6	CASKSPQVPNSPLHF	TGTGCCAGCAAGTCCCCGCAGGTGCCCAATTCACCCCTCCACTTT
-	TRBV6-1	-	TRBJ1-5	CASSEYPGGNQPQHF	TGTGCCAGCAGTGAATATCCAGGGGGCAATCAGCCCCAGCATTTT
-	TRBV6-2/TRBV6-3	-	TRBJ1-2	CASSNAGSKRGYTF	TGTGCCAGCAGCAATGCCGGGAGCAAGAGGGGCTACACCTTC
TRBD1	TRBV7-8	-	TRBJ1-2	CASSEGTGAAYGYTF	TGTGCCAGCAGCGAGGGGACAGGGGCCGCCTATGGCTACACCTTC
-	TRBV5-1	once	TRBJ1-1	CASRRMGGLNTEAFF	TGCGCCAGCAGACGAATGGGGGGGCTGAACACTGAAGCTTTCTTT
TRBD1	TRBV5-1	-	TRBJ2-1	CASRGDSFNEQFF	TGCGCCAGCAGGGGGGACAGTTTCAATGAGCAGTTCTTC
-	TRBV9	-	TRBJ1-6	CASSVGQGNSPLHF	TGTGCCAGCAGCGTAGGTCAGGGTAATTCACCCCTCCACTTT
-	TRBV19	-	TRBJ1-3	CASSTDIFSGNTIYF	TGTGCCAGTAGTACGGACATCTTCTCTGGAAACACCATATATTTT
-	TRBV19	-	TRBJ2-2	CASTSQGNTGELFF	TGTGCCAGTACTTCACAGGGAAACACCGGGGAGCTGTTTTTT
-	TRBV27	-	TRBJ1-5	CASSLLPGDNQPQHF	TGTGCCAGCAGCCTCCTCCCGGGGGACAATCAGCCCCAGCATTTT
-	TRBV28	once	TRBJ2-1	CASRHGLDYNEQFF	TGTGCCAGCAGACACGGACTTGACTACAATGAGCAGTTCTTC